A selection of T cell receptor beta chains follows, all from one sample in a study of blood T cell repertoires in COVID-19. Libraries were prepared by immunoSEQ multiplex PCR; TCRdb keeps only in-frame clonotypes and omits some of them. The table records over 200,000 clones, roughly 80% of them present only once. The material sequenced was peripheral blood. All receptors derive from an elderly woman with acute or convalescent COVID-19. Each CDR3 is given with its conserved first and last residue. A D gene is named only where the DNA matches it firmly. The size field is filled for only some rows; it gives once, few, many or a size class.

V gene	CDR3 length	J gene	clone size	D gene	CDR3 protein	CDR3 DNA
TRBV18	14	TRBJ1-6	NA	NA	CASRDEGRSSPLHF	TGTGCCAGTCGAGATGAAGGGAGATCATCACCCCTCCACTTT
TRBV5-1	14	TRBJ2-7	NA	TRBD1	CASSLGQPRYEQYF	TGCGCCAGCAGCCTGGGACAGCCTCGCTACGAGCAGTACTTC
TRBV28	13	TRBJ2-5	NA	TRBD1	CASSLRGHETQYF	TGTGCCAGCAGTTTGAGGGGGCATGAGACCCAGTACTTC
TRBV6-5	10	TRBJ2-4	NA	NA	CASSRDLFYF	TGTGCCAGCAGCCGGGACTTATTTTACTTC
TRBV5-1	14	TRBJ1-1	NA	TRBD1	CASSVRQGWTEAFF	TGCGCCAGCAGCGTCCGACAGGGGTGGACTGAAGCTTTCTTT
TRBV14	13	TRBJ2-7	NA	TRBD2	CASSLFGEGEQYF	TGTGCCAGCAGCCTATTTGGGGAGGGCGAGCAGTACTTC
TRBV5-1	15	TRBJ1-6	few	NA	CASSSTQTGPSPLHF	TGCGCCAGCAGCTCTACTCAGACAGGCCCTTCACCCCTCCACTTT
TRBV10-2	13	TRBJ2-7	few	TRBD1	CASGGQSDYEQYF	TGCGCCAGCGGGGGACAGTCAGACTACGAGCAGTACTTC
TRBV7-3	17	TRBJ2-2	NA	TRBD2	CASSLRSTSGNTGELFF	TGTGCCAGCAGCTTACGGTCGACTAGCGGGAACACCGGGGAGCTGTTTTTT
TRBV15	16	TRBJ2-1	NA	TRBD2	CATSSQTSVERNEQFF	TGTGCCACCAGCTCCCAGACTAGCGTCGAAAGGAATGAGCAGTTCTTC
TRBV5-1	15	TRBJ2-5	NA	TRBD1	CASSFSPGQKETQYF	TGCGCCAGCAGCTTTTCACCGGGACAGAAAGAGACCCAGTACTTC
TRBV5-1	15	TRBJ1-1	NA	TRBD1	CASRGGQGMNTEAFF	TGCGCCAGCAGAGGGGGACAGGGGATGAACACTGAAGCTTTCTTT
TRBV5-1	15	TRBJ2-3	NA	TRBD2	CASSLTSGSADTQYF	TGCGCCAGCAGCTTAACTAGCGGGAGTGCAGATACGCAGTATTTT
TRBV5-1	14	TRBJ2-7	NA	TRBD2	CASSFRGDSYEQYF	TGCGCCAGCAGCTTCCGGGGGGACTCCTACGAGCAGTACTTC
TRBV2	13	TRBJ2-1	NA	TRBD2	CASTSGANNEQFF	TGTGCCAGTACTAGCGGGGCCAACAATGAGCAGTTCTTC
TRBV2	14	TRBJ2-1	NA	NA	CASSRWTEVNEQFF	TGTGCCAGCAGCCGTTGGACGGAGGTCAATGAGCAGTTCTTC
TRBV3-1/TRBV3-2	16	TRBJ1-6	NA	NA	CASSQDLAGSGSPLHF	TGTGCCAGCAGCCAAGATCTGGCGGGGTCCGGTTCACCCCTCCACTTT
TRBV5-4	13	TRBJ1-4	NA	TRBD1	CASSLDRGEKLFF	TGTGCCAGCAGCTTGGACAGGGGTGAAAAACTGTTTTTT
TRBV9	15	TRBJ2-3	NA	NA	CASSVSMGRTDTQYF	TGTGCCAGCAGCGTATCGATGGGGCGCACAGATACGCAGTATTTT
TRBV6-1	16	TRBJ2-7	NA	NA	CASSALQGFFSYEQYF	TGTGCCAGCAGTGCCCTTCAGGGTTTTTTCTCCTACGAGCAGTACTTC
TRBV5-1	13	TRBJ2-3	NA	NA	CASSFGDTDTQYF	TGCGCCAGCAGCTTCGGGGACACAGATACGCAGTATTTT
TRBV20-1	14	TRBJ2-7	NA	NA	CSASRTGRGYEQYF	TGCAGTGCTAGTCGGACAGGGAGGGGGTACGAGCAGTACTTC
TRBV11-3	16	TRBJ2-1	NA	NA	CASSVNAGTGNNEQFF	TGTGCCAGCAGCGTTAATGCCGGGACTGGAAACAATGAGCAGTTCTTC
TRBV24-1	13	TRBJ1-4	few	NA	CATSGREGEKLFF	TGTGCCACCAGTGGGCGGGAAGGTGAAAAACTGTTTTTT
TRBV20-1	11	TRBJ2-5	NA	TRBD2	CSARAGVSGNF	TGCAGTGCTAGAGCAGGGGTTAGCGGGAACTTC
TRBV18	14	TRBJ2-3	NA	NA	CASSATSNTDTQYF	TGTGCCAGCTCAGCGACTTCCAACACAGATACGCAGTATTTT
TRBV7-3	15	TRBJ2-5	NA	TRBD1	CASSPTRGPQETQYF	TGTGCCAGCAGCCCTACCAGGGGGCCCCAAGAGACCCAGTACTTC
TRBV3-1/TRBV3-2	17	TRBJ2-5	NA	TRBD2	CASSQELASGRVETQYF	TGTGCCAGCAGCCAAGAGTTGGCTAGCGGTCGAGTGGAGACCCAGTACTTC
TRBV4-2	14	TRBJ2-7	NA	TRBD2	CASSRGSGSYEQYF	TGTGCCAGCAGCCGAGGGAGCGGGAGTTACGAGCAGTACTTC
TRBV6-1	18	TRBJ2-1	NA	TRBD2	CASSEARGSGGPYNEQFF	TGTGCCAGCAGTGAAGCCAGGGGAAGCGGGGGTCCCTACAATGAGCAGTTCTTC
TRBV28	14	TRBJ1-2	NA	NA	CASSVEPGLYGYTF	TGTGCCAGCAGTGTAGAGCCAGGACTCTATGGCTACACCTTC
TRBV7-9	15	TRBJ2-4	NA	NA	CASRDNSGIKNIQYF	TGTGCCAGCAGAGATAATAGCGGAATCAAAAACATTCAGTACTTC
TRBV15	13	TRBJ2-2	NA	NA	CATRRDLTGELFF	TGTGCCACCAGAAGGGACTTAACCGGGGAGCTGTTTTTT
TRBV2	18	TRBJ1-4	NA	TRBD1	CASRGGQGYLGSNEKLFF	TGTGCCAGCCGAGGGGGCCAGGGGTACCTCGGATCCAATGAAAAACTGTTTTTT
TRBV5-1	17	TRBJ1-3	NA	TRBD1	CASSLIPGQGSRNTIYF	TGCGCCAGCAGCTTGATCCCGGGACAGGGGAGCAGAAACACCATATATTTT
TRBV7-2	16	TRBJ2-7	NA	TRBD2	CASSLALAGATYEQYF	TGTGCCAGCAGCTTAGCGTTAGCGGGGGCGACCTACGAGCAGTACTTC
TRBV5-1	15	TRBJ1-6	NA	TRBD1	CASSLGQGINSPLHF	TGCGCCAGCAGTCTGGGACAGGGGATTAATTCACCCCTCCACTTT
TRBV28	14	TRBJ1-2	few	NA	CASSLRQPNYGYTF	TGTGCCAGCAGTCTCAGACAACCTAACTATGGCTACACCTTC
TRBV6-2/TRBV6-3	16	TRBJ2-1	many	TRBD2	CASSYYSGTIRLEQFF	TGTGCCAGCAGTTATTACTCCGGGACTATTCGCCTTGAGCAGTTCTTC
TRBV25-1	13	TRBJ2-2	NA	NA	CAGRQENTGELFF	TGTGCCGGAAGACAGGAGAACACCGGGGAGCTGTTTTTT
TRBV19	15	TRBJ2-3	NA	TRBD1	CASSIRDRETDTQYF	TGTGCCAGTAGTATCAGGGACAGAGAGACAGATACGCAGTATTTT
TRBV6-5	15	TRBJ2-7	NA	TRBD1	CASTREGQGGREQYF	TGTGCCAGCACCAGAGAGGGACAGGGAGGAAGAGAGCAGTACTTC
TRBV18	15	TRBJ1-5	NA	TRBD1	CASSPGQAFNQPQHF	TGTGCCAGCTCACCGGGACAGGCATTCAATCAGCCCCAGCATTTT
TRBV4-2	16	TRBJ2-7	NA	TRBD2	CASSLSKAGGPDEQYF	TGTGCCAGCAGCCTAAGCAAAGCGGGAGGGCCTGACGAGCAGTACTTC
TRBV5-1	13	TRBJ1-1	NA	TRBD1	CASSIGQGTEAFF	TGCGCCAGCAGCATTGGACAGGGGACTGAAGCTTTCTTT
TRBV7-9	14	TRBJ2-1	NA	TRBD2	CASSQRTRTNEQFF	TGTGCCAGCAGTCAGAGGACTAGGACGAATGAGCAGTTCTTC
TRBV20-1	14	TRBJ2-7	NA	TRBD2	CSASTASGFYEQYF	TGCAGTGCTAGTACAGCTAGCGGCTTCTACGAGCAGTACTTC
TRBV30	12	TRBJ2-7	NA	NA	CAWSPQGYEQYF	TGTGCCTGGAGTCCCCAGGGCTACGAGCAGTACTTC
TRBV9	15	TRBJ2-2	NA	NA	CASSVGGSGTGELFF	TGTGCCAGCAGCGTAGGAGGGAGTGGCACCGGGGAGCTGTTTTTT
TRBV5-4	15	TRBJ2-7	NA	TRBD2	CASSQGLAEAYEQYF	TGTGCCAGCAGCCAAGGACTAGCGGAGGCCTACGAGCAGTACTTC